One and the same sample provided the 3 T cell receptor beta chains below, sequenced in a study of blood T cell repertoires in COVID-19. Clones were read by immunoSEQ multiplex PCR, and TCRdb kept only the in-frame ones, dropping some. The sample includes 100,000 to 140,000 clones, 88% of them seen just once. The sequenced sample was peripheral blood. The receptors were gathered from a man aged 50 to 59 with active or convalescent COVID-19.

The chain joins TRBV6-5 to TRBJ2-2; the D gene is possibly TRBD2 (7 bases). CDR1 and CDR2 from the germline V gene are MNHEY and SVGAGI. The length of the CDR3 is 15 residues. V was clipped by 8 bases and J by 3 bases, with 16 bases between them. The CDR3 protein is CASHSAGADTGELFF. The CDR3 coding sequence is TGTGCCAGCCATTCCGCGGGGGCCGACACCGGGGAGCTGTTTTTT.

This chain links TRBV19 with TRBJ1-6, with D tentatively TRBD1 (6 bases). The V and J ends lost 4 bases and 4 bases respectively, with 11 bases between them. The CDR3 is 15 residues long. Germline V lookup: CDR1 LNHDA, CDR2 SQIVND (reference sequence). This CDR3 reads CASSTNQGYNSPLHF. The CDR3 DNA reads TGTGCCAGTAGTACCAACCAGGGGTATAATTCACCCCTCCACTTT.

The DNA for the CDR3 is TGTGCCAGCAGCTTGGGAGGACAACACGGAAACACCATATATTTT. The encoded protein is CASSLGGQHGNTIYF. V is TRBV5-5 and J is TRBJ1-3; tentatively, D is TRBD1 (5 bases). The CDR3 runs 15 residues. Trimming removed 0 bases from V and 4 bases from J, with 11 bases in between. Germline V gene lookup returns CDR1 SGHKS and CDR2 YYEKEE (reference sequence). The full variable domain, with the rest looked up from reference TRBV5-5 and TRBJ1-3, is DAGVTQSPTHLIKTRGQQVTLRCSPISGHKSVSWYQQVLGQGPQFIFQYYEKEERGRGNFPDRFSARQFPNYSSELNVNALLLGDSALYLCASSLGGQHGNTIYFGEGSWLTVV.